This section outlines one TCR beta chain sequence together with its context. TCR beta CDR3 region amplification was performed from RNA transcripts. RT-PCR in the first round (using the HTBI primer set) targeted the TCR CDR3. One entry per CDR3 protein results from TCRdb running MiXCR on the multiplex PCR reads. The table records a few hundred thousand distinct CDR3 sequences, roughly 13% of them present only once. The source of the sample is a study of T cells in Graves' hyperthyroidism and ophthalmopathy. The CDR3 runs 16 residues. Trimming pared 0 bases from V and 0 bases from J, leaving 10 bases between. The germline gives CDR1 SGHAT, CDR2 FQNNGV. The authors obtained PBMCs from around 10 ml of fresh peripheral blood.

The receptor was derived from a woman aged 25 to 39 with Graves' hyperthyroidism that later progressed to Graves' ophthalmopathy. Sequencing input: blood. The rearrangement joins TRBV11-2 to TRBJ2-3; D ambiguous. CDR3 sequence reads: CASSLDPLTSTDTQYF. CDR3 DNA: TGTGCCAGCAGCTTAGATCCTCTCACTAGCACAGATACGCAGTATTTT.